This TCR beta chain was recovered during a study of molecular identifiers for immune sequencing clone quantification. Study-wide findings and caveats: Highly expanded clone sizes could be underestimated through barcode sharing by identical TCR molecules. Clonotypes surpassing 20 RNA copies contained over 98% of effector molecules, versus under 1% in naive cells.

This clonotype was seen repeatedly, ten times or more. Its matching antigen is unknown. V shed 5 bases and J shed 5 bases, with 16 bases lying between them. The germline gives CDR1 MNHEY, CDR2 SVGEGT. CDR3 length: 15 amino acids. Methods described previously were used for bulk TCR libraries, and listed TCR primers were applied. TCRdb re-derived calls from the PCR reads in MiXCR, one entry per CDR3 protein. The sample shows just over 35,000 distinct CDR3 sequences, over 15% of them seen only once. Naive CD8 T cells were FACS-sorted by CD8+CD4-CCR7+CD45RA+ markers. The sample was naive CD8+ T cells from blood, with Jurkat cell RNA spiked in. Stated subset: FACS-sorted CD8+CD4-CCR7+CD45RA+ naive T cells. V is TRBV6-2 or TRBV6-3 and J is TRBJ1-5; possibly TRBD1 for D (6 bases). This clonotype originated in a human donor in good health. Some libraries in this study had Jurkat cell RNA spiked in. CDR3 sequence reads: CASSPTGGWDQPQHF. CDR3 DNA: TGTGCCAGCAGTCCCACGGGGGGCTGGGATCAGCCCCAGCATTTT.